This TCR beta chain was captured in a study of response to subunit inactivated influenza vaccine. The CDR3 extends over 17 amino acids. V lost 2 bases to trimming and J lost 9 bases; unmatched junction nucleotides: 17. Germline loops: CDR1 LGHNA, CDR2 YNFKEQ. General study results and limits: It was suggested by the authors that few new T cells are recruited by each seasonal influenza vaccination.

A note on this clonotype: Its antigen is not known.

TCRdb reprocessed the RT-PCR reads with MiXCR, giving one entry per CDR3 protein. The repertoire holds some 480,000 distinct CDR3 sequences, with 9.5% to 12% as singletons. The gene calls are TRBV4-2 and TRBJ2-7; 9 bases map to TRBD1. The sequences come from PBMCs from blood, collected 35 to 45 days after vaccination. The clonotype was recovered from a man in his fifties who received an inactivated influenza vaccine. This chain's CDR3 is CASSQYLTPDRGQVQYF. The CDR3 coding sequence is TGTGCCAGCAGCCAATACCTAACCCCGGACAGGGGCCAGGTGCAGTACTTC.